The present T cell receptor beta chain was sequenced within a study of a mutant IDH1 vaccine in newly diagnosed glioma. Study-level background: In some groups vaccination began 4-6 weeks post-radiotherapy; others received it with temozolomide. Scheduled at week 35, visit V12 preceded visit V13, held at week 47. Study results and limitations: The occurrence of vaccine-induced immune responses was seen in approximately 92% of patients. Any relationship between pseudoprogression and changes in top peripheral T cell clonotypes seemed absent.

Germline V gene lookup returns CDR1 SGDLS and CDR2 YYNGEE. This CDR3 comprises 16 residues. V lost 4 bases to trimming and J lost 0 bases, with 17 bases between them. Time point specified: week 35, safety follow-up. Every vaccination contained 300 ug of the mutant IDH1 20-mer peptide and was paired with topical imiquimod. This clone came up once. What it binds is not known. Sequencing was performed with immunoSEQ multiplex PCR; in TCRdb, only in-frame clones are kept and a portion is missing. The data contain 58,000 or so clones, 85% to 90% of them seen just once; the ten biggest clones take up over 1.5%.

V is TRBV9 and J is TRBJ2-7; possible D gene TRBD1, 5 bases. Sequences were derived from PBMCs, sampled from a glioma patient whose treatment included an IDH1 peptide vaccine. The TCR was taken from a man in his forties with glioma. The CDR3 DNA follows: TGTGCCAGCAGCCTGGGCTGGGGCGGCCGCTCCTACGAGCAGTACTTC. Protein sequence: CASSLGWGGRSYEQYF.